The rows below give T cell receptor beta chains drawn from one sample of a study of cytomegalovirus exposure and HLA in healthy donors. Measured with immunoSEQ multiplex PCR; TCRdb has only the in-frame clones, and not every one. The sample carries roughly 230,000 clones, 92% recorded once. Sequenced sample: PBMCs. The receptors were sampled from a girl aged 2 to 9 in good health and CMV-seronegative. Both conserved end residues are part of each CDR3. The D gene is left open where the match is weak. Some rows mark clone size as missing; the rest say once, few, many or name a class of expanded clone.

D gene: NA
J gene: TRBJ2-7
clone size: NA
V gene: TRBV7-2
CDR3 DNA: TGTGCCAGCAGCTTGCAGGGGAAGCCAACCTACGAGCAGTACTTC
CDR3 protein: CASSLQGKPTYEQYF

D gene: TRBD1
J gene: TRBJ2-7
clone size: NA
V gene: TRBV7-9
CDR3 DNA: TGTGCCAGCAGCCATGTGGTCGGGACAGCTACAGCCTACGAGCAGTACTTC
CDR3 protein: CASSHVVGTATAYEQYF

D gene: NA
J gene: TRBJ2-1
clone size: few
V gene: TRBV9
CDR3 DNA: TGTGCCAGCAGCGTAGAGGGGGGGGCCTACAATGAGCAGTTCTTC
CDR3 protein: CASSVEGGAYNEQFF

D gene: NA
J gene: TRBJ1-3
clone size: few
V gene: TRBV7-8
CDR3 DNA: TGTGCCAGCAGCTTAGTCGCCAGGCTTTGGGGAAACACCATATATTTT
CDR3 protein: CASSLVARLWGNTIYF

D gene: NA
J gene: TRBJ2-7
clone size: NA
V gene: TRBV6-5
CDR3 DNA: TGTGCCAGCAGTTACGTTGCGGAGTCCTCCTACGAGCAGTACTTC
CDR3 protein: CASSYVAESSYEQYF

D gene: TRBD2
J gene: TRBJ2-3
clone size: NA
V gene: TRBV19
CDR3 DNA: TGTGCCAGTAGTACCCCCGGGGGGGGGCAGTATTTT
CDR3 protein: CASSTPGGGQYF

D gene: NA
J gene: TRBJ1-4
clone size: NA
V gene: TRBV5-4
CDR3 DNA: TGTGCCAGCAGCTTGGTCGCAGGGGAGGGAGAAAAACTGTTTTTT
CDR3 protein: CASSLVAGEGEKLFF

D gene: TRBD2
J gene: TRBJ2-7
clone size: NA
V gene: TRBV6-4
CDR3 DNA: TGTGCCAGCAGTGACGCAATAGCGGGAACGATCGACGAGCAGTACTTC
CDR3 protein: CASSDAIAGTIDEQYF

D gene: NA
J gene: TRBJ1-4
clone size: NA
V gene: TRBV5-8
CDR3 DNA: TGTGCCAGCAGCCGGGACGGTGAGGGGAGGCTGTTTTTT
CDR3 protein: CASSRDGEGRLFF

D gene: TRBD2
J gene: TRBJ2-7
clone size: NA
V gene: TRBV6-5
CDR3 DNA: TGTGCCAGCAGCCCCAATCTAGCGGGGGGGAACGAGCAGTACTTC
CDR3 protein: CASSPNLAGGNEQYF

D gene: NA
J gene: TRBJ1-1
clone size: NA
V gene: TRBV2
CDR3 DNA: TGTGCCAGCAGTGAAAGGGTGTCAGCCGGGATGAACACTGAAGCTTTCTTT
CDR3 protein: CASSERVSAGMNTEAFF

D gene: NA
J gene: TRBJ2-3
clone size: NA
V gene: TRBV4-2
CDR3 DNA: TGTGCCAGCAGCCCTCTGGGCCACCAGGACACAGATACGCAGTATTTT
CDR3 protein: CASSPLGHQDTDTQYF

D gene: TRBD1
J gene: TRBJ2-3
clone size: NA
V gene: TRBV30
CDR3 DNA: TGTGCCTGGAGTGCGCGGACAGGGTACACAGATACGCAGTATTTT
CDR3 protein: CAWSARTGYTDTQYF

D gene: TRBD1
J gene: TRBJ2-7
clone size: few
V gene: TRBV29-1
CDR3 DNA: TGCAGCGTTCCACAGGGGAACGAGCAGTACTTC
CDR3 protein: CSVPQGNEQYF

D gene: NA
J gene: TRBJ2-3
clone size: NA
V gene: TRBV13
CDR3 DNA: TGTGCCAGCAGCCCCCCGGTGGGCAGCGGGAGCACAGATACGCAGTATTTT
CDR3 protein: CASSPPVGSGSTDTQYF

D gene: NA
J gene: TRBJ2-7
clone size: NA
V gene: TRBV29-1
CDR3 DNA: NA
CDR3 protein: CSVGAGTDKYF

D gene: NA
J gene: TRBJ2-7
clone size: NA
V gene: TRBV7-9
CDR3 DNA: TGTGCCAGCAGCCCTGTCGGCGGACTCCCTCCCTACGAGCAGTACTTC
CDR3 protein: CASSPVGGLPPYEQYF

D gene: TRBD1
J gene: TRBJ2-5
clone size: NA
V gene: TRBV7-7
CDR3 DNA: TGTGCTAGCAGCTTAGGACAGGGCGCCGAGACCCAGTACTTC
CDR3 protein: CASSLGQGAETQYF

D gene: NA
J gene: TRBJ1-1
clone size: NA
V gene: TRBV12-5
CDR3 DNA: TGTGCTAGTGGTTTGCCCCCGGGGAGTGGGACTGAAGCTTTCTTT
CDR3 protein: CASGLPPGSGTEAFF

D gene: NA
J gene: TRBJ1-4
clone size: NA
V gene: TRBV5-4
CDR3 DNA: TGTGCCAGCAGCTTGGTCACGGGGGGCGGCGGTGGAAAGGAAAAACTGTTTTTT
CDR3 protein: CASSLVTGGGGGKEKLFF

D gene: TRBD2
J gene: TRBJ2-1
clone size: NA
V gene: TRBV10-3
CDR3 DNA: TGTGCCATCGGCGGGCTTGGGACTAGCGGGAATGAGCAGTTCTTC
CDR3 protein: CAIGGLGTSGNEQFF

D gene: NA
J gene: TRBJ1-3
clone size: NA
V gene: TRBV13
CDR3 DNA: TGTGCCAGCAGCTCAGGCAGGGGAGCCGGAAACACCATATATTTT
CDR3 protein: CASSSGRGAGNTIYF

D gene: NA
J gene: TRBJ1-1
clone size: once
V gene: TRBV28
CDR3 DNA: TGTGCCAGCACGATGGGGCGCACTGAAGCTTTCTTT
CDR3 protein: CASTMGRTEAFF

D gene: NA
J gene: TRBJ1-5
clone size: once
V gene: TRBV9
CDR3 DNA: TGTGCCAGCAGCGTAGGGGGGGAGGGCCAGCCCCAGCATTTT
CDR3 protein: CASSVGGEGQPQHF

D gene: TRBD2
J gene: TRBJ2-7
clone size: NA
V gene: TRBV6-6
CDR3 DNA: TGTGCCAGCCACACCGGGGAGGGCTCCGAGCAGTACTTC
CDR3 protein: CASHTGEGSEQYF

D gene: NA
J gene: TRBJ2-7
clone size: NA
V gene: TRBV6-5
CDR3 DNA: TGTGCCAGCAGACAACCAGGTTTCTCCTACGAGCAGTACTTC
CDR3 protein: CASRQPGFSYEQYF

D gene: NA
J gene: TRBJ1-1
clone size: once
V gene: TRBV10-2
CDR3 DNA: TGCGCCAGCATGGGGGGTCGGAACACTGAAGCTTTCTTT
CDR3 protein: CASMGGRNTEAFF

D gene: NA
J gene: TRBJ2-7
clone size: NA
V gene: TRBV6-1
CDR3 DNA: TGTGCCAGCAGTGACCAAGCCCTCTACGAGCAGTACTTC
CDR3 protein: CASSDQALYEQYF

D gene: NA
J gene: TRBJ2-1
clone size: NA
V gene: TRBV6-4
CDR3 DNA: TGTGCCAGCAGTGCTGACGGGCAGGGGGGTTACAATGAGCAGTTCTTC
CDR3 protein: CASSADGQGGYNEQFF

D gene: TRBD1
J gene: TRBJ1-1
clone size: NA
V gene: TRBV9
CDR3 DNA: TGTGCCAGCAGCTCTAACAGGGGGCTAGAGCCCATGAACACTGAAGCTTTCTTT
CDR3 protein: CASSSNRGLEPMNTEAFF

D gene: NA
J gene: TRBJ2-1
clone size: NA
V gene: TRBV18
CDR3 DNA: TGTGCCAGCTCCCGTCTGGCAGGGGATAGCGATGAGCAGTTCTTC
CDR3 protein: CASSRLAGDSDEQFF

D gene: NA
J gene: TRBJ2-5
clone size: NA
V gene: TRBV27
CDR3 DNA: TGTGCCAGCAGAACAGGGGGGGGCCCGACCCAGTACTTC
CDR3 protein: CASRTGGGPTQYF

D gene: TRBD1
J gene: TRBJ1-2
clone size: NA
V gene: TRBV2
CDR3 DNA: TGTGCCAGCAGACGACAGGGTATGGGGTATGGCTACACCTTC
CDR3 protein: CASRRQGMGYGYTF

D gene: TRBD2
J gene: TRBJ2-3
clone size: NA
V gene: TRBV6-1
CDR3 DNA: TGTGCCAGCAGTGAATGGACTAGCGGGGGGGCTGGCACAGATACGCAGTATTTT
CDR3 protein: CASSEWTSGGAGTDTQYF

D gene: TRBD1
J gene: TRBJ1-3
clone size: NA
V gene: TRBV5-4
CDR3 DNA: TGTGCCAGCAGCTTGGGGGAACAGGGGAGAAACACCATATATTTT
CDR3 protein: CASSLGEQGRNTIYF

D gene: TRBD2
J gene: TRBJ2-7
clone size: once
V gene: TRBV6-5
CDR3 DNA: TGTGCCAGCAGTTATAGCGGGAGGGGGGCCTCCTACGAGCAGTACTTC
CDR3 protein: CASSYSGRGASYEQYF

D gene: NA
J gene: TRBJ1-6
clone size: NA
V gene: TRBV28
CDR3 DNA: TGTGCCAGCAGTTTTTGGACAGCCCGAGCTACAGACTATAATTCACCCCTCCACTTT
CDR3 protein: CASSFWTARATDYNSPLHF

D gene: TRBD1
J gene: TRBJ1-6
clone size: NA
V gene: TRBV5-1
CDR3 DNA: TGCGCCAGCAGCGACGGACAGGATAATTCACCCCTCCACTTT
CDR3 protein: CASSDGQDNSPLHF

D gene: NA
J gene: TRBJ1-1
clone size: NA
V gene: TRBV30
CDR3 DNA: TGTGCCTGGAGTGTACGTTGGGGGGGCCGAGAGATAATGAACACTGAAGCTTTCTTT
CDR3 protein: CAWSVRWGGREIMNTEAFF

D gene: NA
J gene: TRBJ2-6
clone size: NA
V gene: TRBV6-4
CDR3 DNA: TGTGCCAGCAGTGACGGCAGCTCTGGGGCCAACGTCCTGACTTTC
CDR3 protein: CASSDGSSGANVLTF

D gene: NA
J gene: TRBJ2-3
clone size: NA
V gene: TRBV4-2
CDR3 DNA: TGTGCCAGCAGCCAAGAGGGGCCGGGCACAGATACGCAGTATTTT
CDR3 protein: CASSQEGPGTDTQYF

D gene: TRBD1
J gene: TRBJ2-7
clone size: NA
V gene: TRBV10-2
CDR3 DNA: TGCGCCAGCAGTGACCCCGACAGGGCCTACGAGCAGTACTTC
CDR3 protein: CASSDPDRAYEQYF

D gene: TRBD1
J gene: TRBJ2-7
clone size: NA
V gene: TRBV5-1
CDR3 DNA: TGCGCCAGCAGCTTAGGACAGGGGTGGGAGCAGTACTTC
CDR3 protein: CASSLGQGWEQYF

D gene: NA
J gene: TRBJ2-7
clone size: few
V gene: TRBV25-1
CDR3 DNA: TGTGCCAGCAGCGACAGTGGGCCTGACGAGCAGTACTTC
CDR3 protein: CASSDSGPDEQYF

D gene: TRBD1
J gene: TRBJ1-2
clone size: NA
V gene: TRBV5-5
CDR3 DNA: TGTGCCAGCAGCTGGACAGGGGATAACTATGGCTACACCTTC
CDR3 protein: CASSWTGDNYGYTF